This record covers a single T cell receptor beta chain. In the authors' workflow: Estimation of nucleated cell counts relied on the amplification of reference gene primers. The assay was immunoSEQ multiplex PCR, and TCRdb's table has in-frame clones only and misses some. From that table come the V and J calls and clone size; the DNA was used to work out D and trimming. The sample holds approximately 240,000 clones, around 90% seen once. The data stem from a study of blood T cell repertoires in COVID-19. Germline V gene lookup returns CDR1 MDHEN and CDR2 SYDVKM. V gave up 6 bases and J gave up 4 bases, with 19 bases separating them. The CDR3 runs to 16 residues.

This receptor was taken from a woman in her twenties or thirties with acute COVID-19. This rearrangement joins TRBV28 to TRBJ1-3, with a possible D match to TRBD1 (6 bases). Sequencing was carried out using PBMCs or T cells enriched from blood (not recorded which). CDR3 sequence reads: CASSLTSTGSGNTIYF. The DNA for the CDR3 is TGTGCCAGCAGCCTAACCAGTACAGGGTCGGGAAACACCATATATTTT.